This entry lists 18 T cell receptor beta chains sequenced from one sample in a study of T cells expressing NK-cell markers. TCRdb reworked the 5' RACE reads into one entry per CDR3 protein, no DNA. Found here are 350,000 to 400,000 distinct CDR3 sequences; the top ten clones hold about 10%. The sequenced sample consisted of blood T cells: a sorted CD56 or NKG2C T cell subset, CD4+ or CD8+ T cells, or bulk PBMC T cells (not recorded which). The receptors originated from a woman between 50 and 59 years old in good health.

The chain uses TRBV5-1 and TRBJ2-4; the D gene TCRdb calls, TRBD2, cannot be checked with no DNA. The CDR3 consists of 21 residues. In germline, CDR1 is SGHRS, CDR2 YFSETQ. The CDR3 protein is CASSSEGLAGGPTVTKNIQYF.

The chain has TRBV24-1 and TRBJ2-5; the TCRdb call, TRBD2, lacks DNA for checking. Looked up from germline, CDR1 is KGHDR and CDR2 is SFDVKD. This CDR3 has 18 amino acids. The CDR3 loop reads CATSETQPGLAGQETQYF.

The chain recombines TRBV12-3 or TRBV12-4 with TRBJ1-2. This CDR3 contains 15 residues. This chain's CDR3 is CASSPTKKGNYGYTF.

CDR3 residues: CASSAGGREYF. The chain recombines TRBV6-1 with TRBJ2-3; TCRdb returns TRBD2, unconfirmable since there is no DNA. The CDR3 spans 11 residues. From germline, CDR1 is MNHNS and CDR2 SASEGT.

This chain connects TRBV11-3 to TRBJ2-1; TCRdb selects TRBD1, and the lack of DNA leaves this call unchecked. The germline CDR1 and CDR2 sequences are SGHNT and YENEEA. The CDR3 runs 15 residues. The CDR3 sequence: CASSSRDRGHNEQFF.

The CDR3 reads CASSLVSGLAVKNIQYF. This rearrangement joins TRBV11-2 to TRBJ2-4; TCRdb's D call, TRBD2, is unchecked because there is no DNA. CDR1 and CDR2 (germline): SGHAT, FQNNGV. The CDR3 covers 17 residues.

J is TRBJ1-1 and V is TRBV12-3 or TRBV12-4. This CDR3 comprises 14 residues. CDR3 sequence: CASSSHLSWPEAFF.

The chain carries TRBV6-6 and TRBJ2-3; TCRdb outputs TRBD2, but without DNA this stays unchecked. The CDR3 totals 16 residues. In germline, CDR1 is MNHNY, CDR2 SVGAGI (reference sequence). CDR3 sequence: CASSPRTSGRTDTQYF.

This chain joins TRBV27 and TRBJ2-7. The CDR3 has 15 residues. Germline V lookup: CDR1 MNHEY, CDR2 SMNVEV (reference sequence). The CDR3: CASSLSASLPDEQYF.

The rearrangement uses TRBV4-2 and TRBJ2-3. CDR1 is LGHNA and CDR2 is YNFKEQ in the germline V gene. CDR3 length equals 15 residues. CDR3 sequence: CASSQEEIITDTQYF.

V is TRBV4-1 and J is TRBJ1-1. Germline CDR1 reads MGHRA; CDR2 reads YSYEKL. The CDR3 has 17 residues. The CDR3 region is CASSQDPFSYTNTEAFF.

The rearrangement links TRBV12-3 or TRBV12-4 to TRBJ2-3; as DNA is missing, the TRBD2 call by TCRdb cannot be tested. This CDR3 is built from 12 residues. CDR3 residues: CASRAAAGTQYF.

The rearrangement joins TRBV5-1 to TRBJ2-3. This CDR3 has 15 residues. The V gene's germline CDR1 is SGHRS and CDR2 YFSETQ. CDR3 loop: CASSLRRTNTDTQYF.

The chain joins TRBV5-4 to TRBJ2-5; TCRdb proposes TRBD2, but this gene call is untestable without DNA. The CDR3 has 15 residues. Germline CDR1 reads SGHNT; CDR2 reads YYREEE (reference sequence). CDR3 amino acids: CASSARDYYQETQYF.

The chain carries TRBV7-7 and TRBJ2-2. Germline V lookup: CDR1 SSHAT, CDR2 FNYEAQ (reference sequence). This CDR3 region has 13 residues. This CDR3 is CASSQGETGELFF.

The gene calls are TRBV4-1 and TRBJ2-1. Germline CDR1 reads MGHRA; CDR2 reads YSYEKL. This CDR3 has 15 amino acids. This chain's CDR3 is CASSQGLTPFNEQFF.

V and J are TRBV6-5 and TRBJ1-2; TCRdb's D gene call, TRBD1, goes unchecked for lack of DNA. The CDR3 contains 13 residues. From germline, CDR1 is MNHEY and CDR2 SVGAGI. The CDR3 protein is CASSWGTNYGYTF.

This chain uses TRBV5-1 with TRBJ1-1. This CDR3 is 15 amino acids long. Germline V gene lookup returns CDR1 SGHRS and CDR2 YFSETQ. This CDR3 is CASGPFERENTEAFF.